Sequencing of this T cell receptor beta chain was carried out in a study of CD8+ T cells in alopecia areata. Study-wide context: It was oral tofacitinib, at 5 to 10 mg twice daily, that treated patients received. Study results and limitations: Lesional scalp, especially alopecia totalis/universalis, showed higher clonality than normal scalp. The study found that many expanded lesional clones persisted in scalp and blood during tofacitinib. Normal skin's resident alphabeta T cells are also sequenced in scalp samples.

Sample treatment: oral pan-JAK inhibitor, 5-10 mg twice daily. This CDR3 comprises 12 residues. Per germline, CDR1 MNHNS and CDR2 SASEGT. Comments on this clone: Its cognate antigen is unknown. At one boundary the junction diverges from the germline segment, which might be a read error.

RNA extraction was followed by reverse transcription into cDNA, which acted as the sequencing template. Measured with immunoSEQ multiplex PCR; TCRdb has only the in-frame clones, and not every one. The table lists some 170,000 clones, about three fifths of them singletons, with approximately 16% in the top ten. The receptor's source is a human donor with alopecia areata. This chain joins TRBV6-1 and TRBJ2-1; TRBD1 or TRBD2 may be the D gene (6 bases each). The sequences come from CD4+ T cells sorted from blood, collected at approximately week 61, from a patient treated with tofacitinib. As DNA, the CDR3 is TGTGCCAGCAGCGAAGGGGGGAATGAGCAGTTCTTC. Protein product: CASSEGGNEQFF.